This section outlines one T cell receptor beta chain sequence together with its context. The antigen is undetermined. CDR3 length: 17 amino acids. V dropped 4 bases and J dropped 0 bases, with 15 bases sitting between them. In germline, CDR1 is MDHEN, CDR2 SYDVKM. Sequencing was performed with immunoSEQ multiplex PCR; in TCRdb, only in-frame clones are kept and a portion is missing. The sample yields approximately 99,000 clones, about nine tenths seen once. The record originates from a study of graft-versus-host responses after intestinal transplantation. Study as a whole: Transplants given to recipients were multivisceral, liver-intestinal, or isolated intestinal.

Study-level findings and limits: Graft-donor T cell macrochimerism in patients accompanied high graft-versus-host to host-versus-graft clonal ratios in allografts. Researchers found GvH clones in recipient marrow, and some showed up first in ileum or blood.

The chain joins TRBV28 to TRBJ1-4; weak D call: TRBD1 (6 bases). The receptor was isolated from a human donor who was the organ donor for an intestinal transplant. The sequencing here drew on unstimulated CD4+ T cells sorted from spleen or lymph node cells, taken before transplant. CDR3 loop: CASSWGWEGATNEKLFF. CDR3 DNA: TGTGCCAGCAGTTGGGGGTGGGAGGGGGCAACTAATGAAAAACTGTTTTTT.